This TCR beta chain stems from a study of shared clonotypes between healthy human individuals (dated by TCRdb to about 2020). Context from the whole study: The cohort included three men and a couple of women between 18 and 49 years of age. Per donor, three plates each were used for CD4 naive and CD4 memory, two for CD8 naive, and one for CD8 memory. To estimate repertoire size and how much clonotype sharing occurs between individuals, the study deeply sequenced the blood TCR repertoires of several healthy adults. To increase sequencing depth and limit assay-specific biases, TCR repertoire library preparation and sequencing were carried out by different laboratories using diverse techniques. Per donor, leukapheresis produced somewhere between about 0.9 and 9.5 billion PBMCs. Study-wide findings and limitations: Pairwise subsampling indicated that sequencing depth was expected to affect the degree of clonotype sharing among donors. Only blood was sampled, and tissue TCR repertoires likely differ from those in blood. Across a few donors, roughly 5% of naive CD4, 3% to 4% of naive CD8, roughly 2.2% of memory CD4, and 0.4% of memory CD8 clonotypes were shared. The small number of donors limited the genetic and exposure-history diversity represented. Even with the large sequencing depth, rarefaction of the sorted-subset datasets indicated that sequencing was incomplete. Clonotypes shared by all four sorted-subset donors showed higher generation probabilities than non-shared clonotypes. Larger estimated clonotype richness was generally found for naive subsets than for memory subsets.

A word on this clone: It lacks a known antigen. No much larger clone is present one base from it, and per-base qualities are unavailable.

For the CD8 naive samples, CD45RO-negative cells were positively selected for CCR7, yielding a CD45RA+CCR7+ population from which TemRA cells were excluded. The donors were healthy, HIV-negative adults who had no recently reported acute infections or vaccinations. All donors were Caucasian adults living in Nashville, Tennessee, USA. Blood was collected by leukapheresis, and PBMCs were isolated by Ficoll-Histopaque density gradient centrifugation and then cryopreserved in liquid nitrogen vapor phase. Analytical flow cytometry was used to check the purity and quantity of each magnetically sorted T cell population. Genomic DNA was isolated from each sorted fraction and quantified by UV absorbance on a Nanodrop 2000c. Using the deep immunoSEQ assay, multiplex PCR amplified TCR CDR3 regions from genomic DNA. Extracted genomic DNA from each cell subset was distributed evenly across all wells of several immunoSEQ 96-well plates, and each plate was treated as a replicate. For sorted subsets, roughly 200 ng of genomic DNA, equivalent to some 30,000 T cell genomes, went into each replicate PCR. Purified libraries were measured with a Qubit 3.0 fluorometer, size-checked on a Bioanalyzer 2100, and measured again with the KAPA Library Quantification kit. Each immunoSEQ 96-well plate was sequenced on its own single-read 150-cycle Illumina NextSeq 550 flow cell. As for how the authors treated the data: Because the immunoSEQ output included only junctional sequences and no quality scores, the filtering could not be the same as the filtering used for full-length reads. Sequences were annotated with PyIR, a Python wrapper for IgBLAST v1.9, and V/J genes and CDR3 were assigned using IMGT germline references. Reads were filtered out if the reads had weak V/J assignments (E-value above 1e-6), no CDR3, stop codons, out-of-frame junctions, or ambiguous translated residues. A V3J clonotype was defined by an identical inferred V gene, J gene, and CDR3 amino acid sequence. To compute the percentage overlap between repertoires, the number of shared unique clonotypes was divided by the size of the smaller repertoire. Richness of each repertoire was evaluated using RTK rarefaction, the Chao1 estimator, and Recon v2.1 estimates of unobserved clonotypes. For all TCRbeta clonotypes obtained by the gDNA method from a few donors, generation probabilities were computed with OLGA. In TCRdb, the immuneACCESS table is reduced to in-frame sequences with V and J assigned. These tables do not hold every clone; where another copy was compared, an unresolved V gene accounts for under half, and the others remain unexplained. V and J calls and clone size come straight from that table; D and trimming were deduced from the DNA. The sample table records around 1.9 million clones; just over 90% of these occur just once. Around 1.7% of the sample rests with the top ten.

The CDR3 covers 14 residues, taking in both the cysteine and the phenylalanine. Only CDR3 DNA is held: 42 bases, read in frame from base 1. Unmatched junction bases come to 6, with V trimmed by 4 bases and J by 7 bases. Via the germline V gene, CDR1 is MDHEN and CDR2 SYDVKM. The sequencing sample was made of naive CD8+ T cells from PBMCs. According to the study, the label for this sample's cell subset or site signals: CD45RA+CCR7+. This sequence uses TRBV28 and TRBJ1-2; TRBD1 agrees with 10 junctional bases. This receptor was obtained from a man between 18 and 29 years old in good health. Some clones in this sample may be carry-over from other donors' samples. The DNA reads TGTGCCAGCAGTTGGACAGGGGGGCTCTCTGGCTACACCTTC. Its product reads: CASSWTGGLSGYTF.